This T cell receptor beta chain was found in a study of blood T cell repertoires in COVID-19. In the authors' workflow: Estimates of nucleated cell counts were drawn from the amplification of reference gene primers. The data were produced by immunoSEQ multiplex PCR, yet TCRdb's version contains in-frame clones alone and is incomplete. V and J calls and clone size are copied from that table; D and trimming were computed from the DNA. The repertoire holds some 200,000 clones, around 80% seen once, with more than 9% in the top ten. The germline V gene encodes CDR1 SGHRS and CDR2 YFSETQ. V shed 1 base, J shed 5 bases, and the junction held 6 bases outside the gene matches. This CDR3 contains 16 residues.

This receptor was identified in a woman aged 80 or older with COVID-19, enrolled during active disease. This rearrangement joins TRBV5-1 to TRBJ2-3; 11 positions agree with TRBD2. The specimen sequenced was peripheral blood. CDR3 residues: CASSLRPSGGRDTQYF. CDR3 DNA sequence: TGCGCCAGCAGCTTGAGGCCTAGCGGGGGGAGAGATACGCAGTATTTT.